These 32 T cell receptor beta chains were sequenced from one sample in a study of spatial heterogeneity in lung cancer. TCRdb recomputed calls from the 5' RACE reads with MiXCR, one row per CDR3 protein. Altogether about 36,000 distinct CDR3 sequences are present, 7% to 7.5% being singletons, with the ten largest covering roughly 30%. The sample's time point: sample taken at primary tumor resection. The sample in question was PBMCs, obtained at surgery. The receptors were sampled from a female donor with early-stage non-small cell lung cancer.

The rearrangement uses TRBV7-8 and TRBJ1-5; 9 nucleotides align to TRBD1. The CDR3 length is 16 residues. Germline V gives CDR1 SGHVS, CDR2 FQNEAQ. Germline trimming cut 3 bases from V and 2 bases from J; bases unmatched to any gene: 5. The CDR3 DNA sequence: TGTGCCAGCAGCTTGACAGGGGGTATGGGCAATCAGCCCCAGCATTTT. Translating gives CASSLTGGMGNQPQHF. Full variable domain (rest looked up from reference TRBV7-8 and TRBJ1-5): GAGVSQSPRYKVAKRGQDVALRCDPISGHVSLFWYQQALGQGPEFLTYFQNEAQLDKSGLPSDRFFAERPEGSVSTLKIQRTQQEDSAVYLCASSLTGGMGNQPQHFGDGTRLSIL.

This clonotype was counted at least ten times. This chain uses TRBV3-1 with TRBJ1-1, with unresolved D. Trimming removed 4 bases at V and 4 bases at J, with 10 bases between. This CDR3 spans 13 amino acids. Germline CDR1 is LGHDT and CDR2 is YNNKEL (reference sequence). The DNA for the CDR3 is TGTGCCAGCAGCCCATTACGTGGCACTGAAGCTTTCTTT. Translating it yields CASSPLRGTEAFF. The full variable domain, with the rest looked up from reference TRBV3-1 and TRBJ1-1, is DTAVSQTPKYLVTQMGNDKSIKCEQNLGHDTMYWYKQDSKKFLKIMFSYNNKELIINETVPNRFSPKSPDKAHLNLHINSLELGDSAVYFCASSPLRGTEAFFGQGTRLTVV.

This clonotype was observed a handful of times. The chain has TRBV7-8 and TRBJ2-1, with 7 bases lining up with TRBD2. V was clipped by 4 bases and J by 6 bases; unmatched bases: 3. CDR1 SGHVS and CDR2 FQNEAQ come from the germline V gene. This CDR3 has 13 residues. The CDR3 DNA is TGTGCCAGCAGCTCGACTAGCTTCAATGAGCAGTTCTTC. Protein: CASSSTSFNEQFF.

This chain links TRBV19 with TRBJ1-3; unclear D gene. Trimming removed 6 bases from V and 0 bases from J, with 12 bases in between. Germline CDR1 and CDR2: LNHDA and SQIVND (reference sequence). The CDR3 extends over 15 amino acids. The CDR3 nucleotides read TGTGCCAGTAGCTTTCCAGATTTCTCTGGAAACACCATATATTTT. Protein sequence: CASSFPDFSGNTIYF.

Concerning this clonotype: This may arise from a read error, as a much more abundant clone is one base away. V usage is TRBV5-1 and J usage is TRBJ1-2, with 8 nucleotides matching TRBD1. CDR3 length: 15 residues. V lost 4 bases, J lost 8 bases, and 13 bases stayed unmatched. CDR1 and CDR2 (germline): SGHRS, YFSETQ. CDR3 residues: CASSIRPGGRKGYTF. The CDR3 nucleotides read TGCGCCAGCAGCATCCGCCCAGGGGGCAGGAAAGGCTACACCTTC.

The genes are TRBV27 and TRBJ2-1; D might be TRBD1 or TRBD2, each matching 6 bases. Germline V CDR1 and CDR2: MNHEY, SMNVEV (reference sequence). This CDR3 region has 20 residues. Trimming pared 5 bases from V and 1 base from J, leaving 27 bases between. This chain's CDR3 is CASSPGAVAPYGSSYNEQFF. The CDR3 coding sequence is TGTGCCAGCAGTCCGGGGGCAGTCGCCCCCTACGGTAGTTCCTACAATGAGCAGTTCTTC.

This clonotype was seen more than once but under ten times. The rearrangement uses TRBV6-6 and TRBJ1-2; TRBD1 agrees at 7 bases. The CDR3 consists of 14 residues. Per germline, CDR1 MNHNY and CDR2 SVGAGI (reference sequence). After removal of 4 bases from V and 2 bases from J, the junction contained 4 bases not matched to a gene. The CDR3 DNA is TGTGCCAGCAGTTCGACAGGGTCCAACTATGGCTACACCTTC. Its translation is CASSSTGSNYGYTF.

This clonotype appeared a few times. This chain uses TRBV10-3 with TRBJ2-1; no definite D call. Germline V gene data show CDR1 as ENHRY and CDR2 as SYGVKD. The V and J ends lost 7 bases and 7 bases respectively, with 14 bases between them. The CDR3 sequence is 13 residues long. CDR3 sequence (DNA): TGTGCCATCAAGGGTGCCCTTACAAATGAGCAGTTCTTC. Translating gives CAIKGALTNEQFF.

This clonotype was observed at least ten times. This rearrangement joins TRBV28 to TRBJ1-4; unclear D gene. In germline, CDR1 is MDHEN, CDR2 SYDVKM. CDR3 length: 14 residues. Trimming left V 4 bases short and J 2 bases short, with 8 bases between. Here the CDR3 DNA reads TGTGCCAGCAGTTCAGCGGCGACTAATGAAAAACTGTTTTTT. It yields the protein CASSSAATNEKLFF.

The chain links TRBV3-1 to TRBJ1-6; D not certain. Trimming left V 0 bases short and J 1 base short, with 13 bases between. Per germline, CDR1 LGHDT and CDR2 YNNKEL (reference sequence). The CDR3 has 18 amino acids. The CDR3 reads CASSQDPSRESYNSPLHF. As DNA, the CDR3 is TGTGCCAGCAGCCAAGATCCGTCCCGAGAGTCCTATAATTCACCCCTCCACTTT.

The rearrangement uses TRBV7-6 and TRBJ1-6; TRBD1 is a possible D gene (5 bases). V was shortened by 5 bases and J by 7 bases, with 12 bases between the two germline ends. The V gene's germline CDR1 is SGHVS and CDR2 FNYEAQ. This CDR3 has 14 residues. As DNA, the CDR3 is TGTGCCAGCAGCCCAGGGTGGTCGAATTCACCCCTCCACTTT. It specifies CASSPGWSNSPLHF.

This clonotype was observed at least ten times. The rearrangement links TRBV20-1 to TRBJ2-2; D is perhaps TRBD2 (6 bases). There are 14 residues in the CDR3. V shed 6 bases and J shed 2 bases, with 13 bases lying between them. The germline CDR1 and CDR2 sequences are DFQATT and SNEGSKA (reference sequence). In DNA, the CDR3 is TGCAGTGCCACGGGACTCGCCAACACCGGGGAGCTGTTTTTT. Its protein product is CSATGLANTGELFF.

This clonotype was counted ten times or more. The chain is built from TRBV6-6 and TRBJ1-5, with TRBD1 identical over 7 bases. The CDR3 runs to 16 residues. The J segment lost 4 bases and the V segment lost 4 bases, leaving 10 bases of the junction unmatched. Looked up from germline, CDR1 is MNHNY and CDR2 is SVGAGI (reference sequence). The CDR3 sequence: CASSFSTDRENQPQHF. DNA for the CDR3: TGTGCCAGCAGTTTCAGTACTGACAGGGAGAATCAGCCCCAGCATTTT.

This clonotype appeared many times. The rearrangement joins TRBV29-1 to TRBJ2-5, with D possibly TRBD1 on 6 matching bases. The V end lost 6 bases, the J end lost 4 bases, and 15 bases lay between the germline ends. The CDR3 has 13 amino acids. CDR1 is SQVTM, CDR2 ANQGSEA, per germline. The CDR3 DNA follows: TGCAGCGTCCACCGGCAGGGGCCAGAGACCCAGTACTTC. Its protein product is CSVHRQGPETQYF.

The CDR3 DNA reads as TGCGCCAGCAGCCAAGTGCCGGGACAGGGGGCCGTAGATACGCAGTATTTT. Translation: CASSQVPGQGAVDTQYF. V usage is TRBV4-1 and J usage is TRBJ2-3; 12 bases line up with TRBD1. The CDR3 covers 17 residues. In germline, CDR1 is MGHRA, CDR2 YSYEKL. The junction had 7 bases not matched to a gene; V was cut back by 1 base and J by 5 bases.

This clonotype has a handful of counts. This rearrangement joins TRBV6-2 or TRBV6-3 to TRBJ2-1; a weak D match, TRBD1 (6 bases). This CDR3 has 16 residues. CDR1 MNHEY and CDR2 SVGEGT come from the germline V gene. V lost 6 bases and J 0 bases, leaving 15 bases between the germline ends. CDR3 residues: CASRDLRGSSYNEQFF. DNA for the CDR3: TGTGCCAGCAGGGACCTCAGGGGAAGCTCCTACAATGAGCAGTTCTTC.

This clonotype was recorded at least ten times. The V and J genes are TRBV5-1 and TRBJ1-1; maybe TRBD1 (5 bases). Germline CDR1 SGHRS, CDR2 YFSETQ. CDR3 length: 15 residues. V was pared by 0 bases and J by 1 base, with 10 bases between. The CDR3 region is CASSLEGAGNTEAFF. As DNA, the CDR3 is TGCGCCAGCAGCTTGGAAGGGGCCGGGAACACTGAAGCTTTCTTT.

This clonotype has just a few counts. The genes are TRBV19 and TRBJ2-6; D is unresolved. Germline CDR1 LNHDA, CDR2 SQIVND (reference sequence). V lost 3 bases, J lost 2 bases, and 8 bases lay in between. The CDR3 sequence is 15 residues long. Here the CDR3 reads CASSIRKTGANVLTF. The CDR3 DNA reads TGTGCCAGTAGTATTCGGAAGACTGGGGCCAACGTCCTGACTTTC.

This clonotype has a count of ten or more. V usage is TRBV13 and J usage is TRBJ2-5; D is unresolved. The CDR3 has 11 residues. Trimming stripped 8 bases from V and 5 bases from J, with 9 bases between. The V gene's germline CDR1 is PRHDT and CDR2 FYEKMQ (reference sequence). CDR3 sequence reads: CASSVQETQYF. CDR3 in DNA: TGTGCCAGCTCGGTTCAGGAGACCCAGTACTTC.

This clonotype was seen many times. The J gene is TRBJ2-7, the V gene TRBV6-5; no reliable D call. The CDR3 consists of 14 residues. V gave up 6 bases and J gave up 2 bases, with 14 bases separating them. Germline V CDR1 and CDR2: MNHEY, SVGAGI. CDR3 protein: CASSPLGRAYEQYF. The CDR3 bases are TGTGCCAGCAGCCCTCTAGGACGTGCCTACGAGCAGTACTTC.

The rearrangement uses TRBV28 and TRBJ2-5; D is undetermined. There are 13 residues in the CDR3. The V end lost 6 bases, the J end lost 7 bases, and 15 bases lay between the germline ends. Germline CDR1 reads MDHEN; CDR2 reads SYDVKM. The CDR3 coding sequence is TGTGCCAGCAGCCCTTGGGCCCTCGGGACCCAGTACTTC. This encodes CASSPWALGTQYF.

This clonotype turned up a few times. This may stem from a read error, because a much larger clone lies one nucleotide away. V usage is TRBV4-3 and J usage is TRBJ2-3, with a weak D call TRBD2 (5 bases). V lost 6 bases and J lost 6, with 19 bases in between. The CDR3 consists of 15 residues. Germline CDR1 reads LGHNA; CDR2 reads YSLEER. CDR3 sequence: CASSQSVGAPDTQYF. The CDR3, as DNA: TGCGCCAGCAGTCAGAGTGTGGGAGCGCCCGATACGCAGTATTTT.

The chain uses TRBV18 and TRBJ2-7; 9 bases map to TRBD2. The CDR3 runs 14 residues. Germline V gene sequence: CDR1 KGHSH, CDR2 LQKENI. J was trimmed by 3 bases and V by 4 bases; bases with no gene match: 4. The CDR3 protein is CASSQGTSSYEQYF. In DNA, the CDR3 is TGTGCCAGCTCACAAGGGACTAGCAGCTACGAGCAGTACTTC.

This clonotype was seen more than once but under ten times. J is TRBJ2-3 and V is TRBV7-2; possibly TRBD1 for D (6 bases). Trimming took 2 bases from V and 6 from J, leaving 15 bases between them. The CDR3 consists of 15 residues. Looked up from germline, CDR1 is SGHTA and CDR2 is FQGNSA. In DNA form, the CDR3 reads TGTGCCAGCAGCTTATCGTGGGGGCAGAGGGATACGCAGTATTTT. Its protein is CASSLSWGQRDTQYF.

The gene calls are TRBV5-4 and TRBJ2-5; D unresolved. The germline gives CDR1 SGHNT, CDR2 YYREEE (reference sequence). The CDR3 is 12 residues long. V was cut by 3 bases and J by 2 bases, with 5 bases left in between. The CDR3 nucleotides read TGTGCCAGCAGCTCCCGGCAAGAGACCCAGTACTTC. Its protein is CASSSRQETQYF. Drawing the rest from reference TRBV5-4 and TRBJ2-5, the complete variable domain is ETGVTQSPTHLIKTRGQQVTLRCSSQSGHNTVSWYQQALGQGPQFIFQYYREEENGRGNFPPRFSGLQFPNYSSELNVNALELDDSALYLCASSSRQETQYFGPGTRLLVL.

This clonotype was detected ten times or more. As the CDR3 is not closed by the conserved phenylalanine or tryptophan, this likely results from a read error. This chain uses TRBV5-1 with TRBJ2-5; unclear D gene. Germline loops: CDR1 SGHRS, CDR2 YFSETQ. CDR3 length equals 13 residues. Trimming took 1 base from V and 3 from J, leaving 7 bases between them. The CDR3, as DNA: TGCGCCAGCAGCTTGCTGGTAGAAGAGACCCAGTACTAC. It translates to CASSLLVEETQYY.

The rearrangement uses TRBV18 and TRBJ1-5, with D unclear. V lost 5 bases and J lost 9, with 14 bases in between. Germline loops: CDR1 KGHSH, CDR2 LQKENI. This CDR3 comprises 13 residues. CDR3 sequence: CASSEADLAPQHF. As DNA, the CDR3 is TGTGCCAGCTCAGAGGCGGACTTAGCGCCCCAGCATTTT.

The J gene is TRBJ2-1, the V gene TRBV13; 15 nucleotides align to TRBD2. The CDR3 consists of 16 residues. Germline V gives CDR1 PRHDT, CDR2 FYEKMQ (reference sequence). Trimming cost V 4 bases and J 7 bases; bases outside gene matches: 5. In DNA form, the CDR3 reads TGTGCCAGCAGCTGGGGACTAGCGGGAGGCCCAAATGAGCAGTTCTTC. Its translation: CASSWGLAGGPNEQFF.

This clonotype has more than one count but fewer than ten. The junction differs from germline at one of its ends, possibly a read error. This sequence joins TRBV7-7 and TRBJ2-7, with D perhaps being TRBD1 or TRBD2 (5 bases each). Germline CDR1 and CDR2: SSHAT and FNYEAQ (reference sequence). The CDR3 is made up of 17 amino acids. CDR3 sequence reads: CASSLARGDPISYEQYF. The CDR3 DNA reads TGTGCTAGCAGCTTAGCGCGAGGGGACCCGATCTCCTACGAGCAGTACTTC.

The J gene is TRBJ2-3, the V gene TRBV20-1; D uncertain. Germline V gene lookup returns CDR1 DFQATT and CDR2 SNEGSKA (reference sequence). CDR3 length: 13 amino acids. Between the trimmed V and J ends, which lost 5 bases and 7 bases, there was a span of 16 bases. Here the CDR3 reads CSAGYDVGNTQYF. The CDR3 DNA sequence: TGCAGTGCTGGCTACGATGTGGGGAATACGCAGTATTTT.

The CDR3 loop reads CASSLARAGTYEQYF. The CDR3 DNA is TGCGCCAGCAGCTTGGCCAGGGCAGGCACCTACGAGCAGTACTTC. This chain links TRBV5-1 with TRBJ2-7; a weak D match, TRBD1 (5 bases). V gave up 0 bases and J gave up 2 bases, with 12 bases separating them. CDR1 SGHRS and CDR2 YFSETQ come from the germline V gene. The CDR3 is 15 residues long.

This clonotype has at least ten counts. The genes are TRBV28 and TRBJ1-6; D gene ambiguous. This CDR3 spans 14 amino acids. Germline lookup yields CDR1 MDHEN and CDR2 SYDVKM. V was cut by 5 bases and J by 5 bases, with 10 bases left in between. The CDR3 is CASSLPGDNSPLHF. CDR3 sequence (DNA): TGTGCCAGCAGTCTCCCGGGTGATAATTCACCCCTCCACTTT.